These T cell receptor beta chains were read from a single sample in a study of T-cell memory formation after mild COVID-19. TCRdb re-derived calls from the 5' RACE reads in MiXCR, one entry per CDR3 protein. In the table there are a few hundred thousand distinct CDR3 sequences, roughly 15% of which are singletons. The source material was PBMCs or a T cell subset sorted from them (not recorded which). The receptor set was obtained from a man younger than 35 who had mild COVID-19 (a few samples of this study predate the infection). Cell type and time point are not known. Both conserved end residues are part of each CDR3. Fields, in order: V gene, D gene, clone size, J gene, CDR3 protein, CDR3 DNA. A D gene is named only where the DNA matches it firmly. Rows give clone size only sometimes, using once, few, many, or a class for an expanded clone.

TRBV20-1	-	few	TRBJ1-5	CSAREDGNQPQHF	TGCAGTGCTAGAGAGGACGGAAATCAGCCCCAGCATTTT
TRBV28	-	-	TRBJ1-6	CASRIGAARSSPLHF	TGTGCCAGCAGAATAGGGGCAGCTCGTAGTTCACCCCTCCACTTT
TRBV7-2	TRBD2	-	TRBJ2-3	CASRRGGWDTQYF	TGTGCCAGCAGGCGGGGGGGTTGGGATACGCAGTATTTT
TRBV9	-	few	TRBJ1-6	CASSVGVPAGAKSLHF	TGTGCCAGCAGCGTAGGGGTCCCCGCAGGTGCGAAATCCCTCCACTTT
TRBV5-1	-	-	TRBJ2-2	CASSLDGGSTGELFF	TGCGCCAGCAGCTTAGACGGAGGGAGCACCGGGGAGCTGTTTTTT
TRBV27	-	-	TRBJ1-1	CASSLSYRSQAFF	TGTGCCAGCAGTTTATCTTACAGGTCTCAAGCTTTCTTT
TRBV15	-	-	TRBJ1-1	CATSRVSGTTEAFF	TGTGCCACCAGCAGAGTATCAGGGACCACTGAAGCTTTCTTT
TRBV5-1	-	once	TRBJ1-2	CASSLAKDRTGGYTF	TGCGCCAGCAGCTTGGCCAAAGACAGAACTGGTGGCTACACCTTC
TRBV29-1	-	few	TRBJ2-1	CSAGLNSYNEQFF	TGCAGCGCGGGACTCAACTCCTACAATGAGCAGTTCTTC
TRBV7-2	-	-	TRBJ1-2	CASSKGLPGNYGYTF	TGTGCCAGCAGCAAGGGACTGCCGGGAAACTATGGCTACACCTTC
TRBV5-4	-	few	TRBJ2-1	CASRFGDEQFF	TGTGCCAGCCGTTTTGGTGATGAGCAGTTCTTC
TRBV7-2	-	many	TRBJ2-2	CASTPDPRVFDTGELFF	TGTGCCAGCACCCCAGACCCCAGGGTGTTTGACACCGGGGAGCTGTTTTTT
TRBV11-2	TRBD2	-	TRBJ2-5	CASGRAGGPVETQYF	TGTGCCAGCGGTCGAGCGGGGGGGCCAGTAGAGACCCAGTACTTC
TRBV14	-	few	TRBJ1-5	CASSRGSKSWNQPQHF	TGTGCCAGCAGCCGCGGAAGTAAGTCCTGGAATCAGCCCCAGCATTTT
TRBV12-3/TRBV12-4	-	many	TRBJ2-2	CASSLEGYTGELFF	TGTGCCAGCAGTTTAGAAGGATACACCGGGGAGCTGTTTTTT
TRBV3-1	-	few	TRBJ2-1	CASSQGKGVYFISPQFF	TGTGCCAGCAGCCAGGGGAAAGGGGTTTACTTTATTAGCCCGCAGTTCTTC
TRBV7-2	-	few	TRBJ2-2	CASSLGWETGELFF	TGTGCCAGCAGCTTAGGCTGGGAGACCGGGGAGCTGTTTTTT
TRBV4-3	TRBD2	many	TRBJ2-3	CASSQGKAGGADTQYF	TGCGCCAGCAGCCAAGGCAAAGCGGGGGGCGCAGATACGCAGTATTTT
TRBV18	-	-	TRBJ1-1	CASSPYTGEAFF	TGTGCCAGCTCACCTTATACAGGGGAAGCTTTCTTT
TRBV15	-	-	TRBJ2-7	CATSRDKFLDEQYF	TGTGCCACCAGCAGAGATAAGTTTCTCGACGAGCAGTACTTC
TRBV2	-	many	TRBJ2-5	CASSGGSQETQYF	TGCGCCAGCAGCGGAGGGAGCCAAGAGACCCAGTACTTC
TRBV10-3	-	many	TRBJ2-2	CAIRTQGEDGELFF	TGTGCCATCAGGACACAGGGAGAGGACGGGGAGCTGTTTTTT
TRBV18	-	few	TRBJ2-3	CASSPPMAGADTQYF	TGTGCCAGCTCACCACCGATGGCCGGGGCAGATACGCAGTATTTT
TRBV27	-	few	TRBJ2-7	CASTAIRGSPEQYF	TGTGCCAGCACCGCTATTAGGGGCAGCCCCGAGCAGTACTTC
TRBV6-5	-	-	TRBJ2-1	CASSYWGAGGNEQFF	TGTGCCAGCAGTTACTGGGGGGCGGGTGGCAATGAGCAGTTCTTC
TRBV4-1	TRBD1	-	TRBJ1-5	CASSPRQGNNQPQHF	TGCGCCAGCAGCCCCCGACAGGGGAATAATCAGCCCCAGCATTTT
TRBV5-1	-	-	TRBJ2-3	CASSLAGDSTDTQYF	TGCGCCAGCAGCTTGGCGGGGGATTCAACAGATACGCAGTATTTT
TRBV4-1	-	many	TRBJ2-5	CASSQGGGVQETQYF	TGCGCCAGCAGCCAAGGCGGAGGGGTCCAAGAGACCCAGTACTTC
TRBV7-9	-	few	TRBJ2-6	CASPEGGAGANVLTF	TGTGCCAGCCCTGAGGGGGGCGCTGGGGCCAACGTCCTGACTTTC
TRBV5-6	-	-	TRBJ2-7	CASSSYRGTYEQYF	TGTGCCAGCAGCTCCTACCGCGGGACTTACGAGCAGTACTTC
TRBV9	TRBD1	few	TRBJ2-2	CASSETLTGVQTGELFF	TGTGCCAGCAGCGAGACCCTTACAGGGGTTCAGACCGGGGAGCTGTTTTTT
TRBV6-2/TRBV6-3	TRBD2	-	TRBJ2-1	CASSYGTRAHEQFF	TGTGCCAGCAGTTATGGGACTAGGGCCCATGAGCAGTTCTTC
TRBV5-1	TRBD1	-	TRBJ1-2	CASSPPDRGRARNYGYTF	TGCGCCAGCAGCCCACCCGACAGGGGACGGGCCAGGAACTATGGCTACACCTTC
TRBV7-2	TRBD1	-	TRBJ2-7	CASSSRDRDAYEQYF	TGTGCCAGCAGCTCCCGGGACAGGGATGCCTACGAGCAGTACTTC
TRBV18	TRBD1	-	TRBJ1-3	CASSLGTGGVTGNTIYF	TGTGCCAGCTCACTCGGGACAGGAGGAGTTACTGGAAACACCATATATTTT
TRBV5-1	-	many	TRBJ2-2	CASSPPLTANTGELFF	TGCGCCAGCAGCCCCCCCTTGACGGCGAACACCGGGGAGCTGTTTTTT
TRBV7-9	-	-	TRBJ2-5	CASSYQTQETQYF	TGTGCCAGCAGCTACCAAACCCAAGAGACCCAGTACTTC
TRBV5-4	TRBD2	few	TRBJ2-5	CASSFELGLAGGETQYF	TGTGCCAGCAGCTTTGAGCTCGGACTAGCGGGGGGAGAGACCCAGTACTTC
TRBV28	TRBD1	few	TRBJ1-2	CASSYRRTGGIPTF	TGTGCCAGCAGTTACCGGCGGACAGGGGGCATCCCGACCTTC
TRBV4-3	-	-	TRBJ1-1	CASRPAKGLTEAFF	TGCGCCAGCAGGCCTGCAAAAGGATTGACTGAAGCTTTCTTT